The source of this T cell receptor (beta chain) is a study of radiation and T cells in renal cell carcinoma. Whole-study findings and limits: In blood, top tumor clones expanded by 2 weeks, shrinking by 4.

The time point here: baseline pretreatment blood. Noted treatment: 15 Gy SBRT to primary tumor, nephrectomy 4 weeks later. Serial blood draws occurred at baseline and 2 and 4 weeks post-SBRT. CDR3 size: 15 residues. V trimming: 7 bases; J trimming: 3 bases; junction bases outside the gene matches: 6. Germline CDR1 reads SNHLY; CDR2 reads FYNNEI. As for this clone: Its specificity is unknown.

The data were produced by immunoSEQ multiplex PCR, yet TCRdb's version contains in-frame clones alone and is incomplete. The sample comprises some 100,000 clones, approximately 80% of which are singletons, and roughly 7% rests with the top ten. The sequence derives from a man aged 55 to 70 with renal cell carcinoma. The sequences come from blood, collected from a patient whose treatment included radiotherapy and nephrectomy. The chain combines TRBV2 with TRBJ2-1; 10 bases agree with TRBD1. The CDR3 sequence: CASILGQGGYNEQFF. The CDR3 DNA is TGTGCCAGCATCCTAGGACAGGGGGGCTACAATGAGCAGTTCTTC.